The 18 T cell receptor beta chains in this list originate from one sample, sequenced in a study of CXCR3-negative and CXCR3-positive naive CD8 T cells. The study's findings and limits: More hydrophobic TRB CDR3s were found in CXCR3-positive naive cells than in CXCR3-negative naive cells.

The antigens these receptors bind are not known. UMI-labeled 5' RACE TRB cDNA libraries were prepared from the cells. Reanalyzing the 5' RACE reads, TCRdb keeps one entry per CDR3 protein, without DNA. This repertoire includes roughly 110,000 distinct CDR3 sequences. The source material was naive CXCR3+ CD8+ T cells from blood. The subset: CD45RO-CCR7+CD27+CD95- naive CD8+ T cells expressing CXCR3 (TNR3+). These receptor sequences come from a human donor in good health. Some clones in this sample may be carry-over from other donors' samples.

This chain joins TRBV28 and TRBJ2-7. The CDR3 is 15 residues long. Germline CDR1 reads MDHEN; CDR2 reads SYDVKM. CDR3: CASSYKWGGPYEQYF.

The chain carries TRBV5-1 and TRBJ2-7; as DNA is missing, the TRBD1 call by TCRdb cannot be tested. The CDR3 extends over 12 amino acids. CDR1 is SGHRS and CDR2 is YFSETQ in the germline V gene. The CDR3 sequence is CASSLEGDEQYF.

J is TRBJ1-1 and V is TRBV30. Germline loops: CDR1 GTSNPN, CDR2 SVGIG (reference sequence). This CDR3 has 12 amino acids. CDR3: CAWSLLNTEAFF.

The gene calls are TRBV7-2 and TRBJ2-3; the TCRdb D gene call, TRBD1, has no DNA to confirm it. Germline CDR1 reads SGHTA; CDR2 reads FQGNSA. The CDR3 runs to 15 residues. This CDR3 reads CASRGNRGWADTQYF. Combining the CDR3 with reference TRBV7-2 and TRBJ2-3 gives the whole variable domain GAGVSQSPSNKVTEKGKDVELRCDPISGHTALYWYRQSLGQGLEFLIYFQGNSAPDKSGLPSDRFSAERTGGSVSTLTIQRTQQEDSAVYLCASRGNRGWADTQYFGPGTRLTVL.

This chain joins TRBV29-1 and TRBJ2-7; TCRdb indicates TRBD2, and absent DNA this call remains unverified. The CDR3 contains 13 residues. Germline V lookup: CDR1 SQVTM, CDR2 ANQGSEA. CDR3 sequence: CSVVTSGSTEQYF.

V and J are TRBV28 and TRBJ2-7; no DNA is available, so the TRBD1 call from TCRdb remains unchecked. Germline CDR1 reads MDHEN; CDR2 reads SYDVKM. The CDR3 sequence is 15 residues long. The CDR3 loop is CASSGDRGVSYEQYF.

The CDR3 reads CASSFNSGTGELFF. The rearrangement joins TRBV7-9 to TRBJ2-2. Per germline, CDR1 SEHNR and CDR2 FQNEAQ (reference sequence). The CDR3 has 14 residues.

The chain has TRBV28 and TRBJ2-1. The CDR3 has 13 residues. Germline V CDR1 and CDR2: MDHEN, SYDVKM. The CDR3: CASSGGSYNEQFF.

The genes are TRBV2 and TRBJ2-1; there is no DNA to check the TCRdb D call of TRBD1. Germline loops: CDR1 SNHLY, CDR2 FYNNEI. CDR3 length: 18 residues. CDR3 protein: CASSEADWGRQLYNEQFF.

The V gene is TRBV29-1, the J gene TRBJ2-3; the D gene TCRdb calls, TRBD2, cannot be checked with no DNA. CDR1 SQVTM and CDR2 ANQGSEA come from the germline V gene. The CDR3 has 16 amino acids. CDR3 protein: CSVVLQGGGSGDTQYF.

The V call is TRBV14, the J call TRBJ2-7; as DNA is missing, the TRBD2 call by TCRdb cannot be tested. There are 15 residues in the CDR3. The germline V gene encodes CDR1 SGHDN and CDR2 FVKESK. CDR3 loop: CASSQGGSGTYEQYF.

The chain is built from TRBV7-9 and TRBJ2-1; lacking DNA, the TRBD1 call made by TCRdb goes unchecked. The germline CDR1 and CDR2 sequences are SEHNR and FQNEAQ (reference sequence). The CDR3 consists of 16 residues. CDR3 region: CASSTTGTRDYNEQFF.

The chain is built from TRBV12-3 or TRBV12-4 and TRBJ1-5; TCRdb calls TRBD1, which cannot be checked without DNA. This CDR3 region has 16 residues. CDR3: CASSFAGAYSNQPQHF.

The rearrangement links TRBV24-1 to TRBJ2-3; the D call from TCRdb, TRBD1, cannot be confirmed without DNA. The germline CDR1 and CDR2 sequences are KGHDR and SFDVKD. This CDR3 contains 16 residues. The CDR3 here is CATSDRQGARTDTQYF.

V usage is TRBV11-2 and J usage is TRBJ1-1; TCRdb's assignment of TRBD1 cannot be checked, as there is no DNA. The germline gives CDR1 SGHAT, CDR2 FQNNGV. The CDR3 spans 14 residues. CDR3 sequence: CASSLGSGQTGAFF. Variable domain in full (rest from reference TRBV11-2 and TRBJ1-1): EAGVAQSPRYKIIEKRQSVAFWCNPISGHATLYWYQQILGQGPKLLIQFQNNGVVDDSQLPKDRFSAERLKGVDSTLKIQPAKLEDSAVYLCASSLGSGQTGAFFGQGTRLTVV.

J is TRBJ1-5 and V is TRBV12-3 or TRBV12-4; TCRdb's D call of TRBD1 is untestable without DNA. CDR3 length: 14 amino acids. CDR3 protein: CASSPEGGDQPQHF.

The chain is built from TRBV28 and TRBJ1-2. The germline gives CDR1 MDHEN, CDR2 SYDVKM. The CDR3 consists of 14 residues. The CDR3 sequence is CASGPPGRVYGYTF.

V gene TRBV20-1 combines with J gene TRBJ2-5; TCRdb reports TRBD1, a call that lacks DNA to check it against. The germline V gene has CDR1 DFQATT and CDR2 SNEGSKA (reference sequence). CDR3 length equals 15 residues. The CDR3 spells CSARPPGQGGETQYF.